Presented here are 11 T cell receptor beta chains from one specimen sequenced in a study of blood T cells in healthy people across ages. The authors ran a second PCR of about 6 to 11 cycles using a sample-barcoded 5' primer and a J-beta primer mix. TCRdb called the 5' RACE reads again in MiXCR, with one record for every CDR3 protein. The sample includes over 1,500,000 distinct CDR3 sequences, roughly 52% of them seen just once. The sample comprised blood. The receptors stem from a woman aged 40 to 50 in good health.

The chain uses TRBV14 and TRBJ1-2, with D hard to call. CDR3 length: 13 amino acids. V gave up 3 bases and J gave up 9 bases, with 14 bases separating them. CDR1 is SGHDN, CDR2 FVKESK, per germline. Written as DNA, the CDR3 is TGTGCCAGCAGCCAGGGTCATACCCAGAGCTACACCTTC. Amino acids: CASSQGHTQSYTF.

The J gene is TRBJ1-2, the V gene TRBV7-2; TRBD1 is a possible D gene (6 bases). Germline V CDR1 and CDR2: SGHTA, FQGNSA. This CDR3 has 14 residues. V was clipped by 3 bases and J by 2 bases, with 10 bases between them. The CDR3 DNA sequence: TGTGCCAGCAGCTTCGGGGGGCAGAACTATGGCTACACCTTC. Translating it yields CASSFGGQNYGYTF.

This chain joins TRBV14 and TRBJ2-3; perhaps TRBD1 as D (5 bases). V dropped 0 bases and J dropped 6 bases, with 13 bases sitting between them. Per the germline V gene, CDR1 is SGHDN and CDR2 is FVKESK. The CDR3 runs to 15 residues. CDR3 protein: CASSQEGRALDTQYF. Written as DNA, the CDR3 is TGTGCCAGCAGCCAAGAGGGCAGGGCGTTGGATACGCAGTATTTT.

The V gene is TRBV20-1, the J gene TRBJ1-6; weak D call: TRBD1 (5 bases). Trimming pared 7 bases from V and 7 bases from J, leaving 17 bases between. Germline-derived CDR1 and CDR2 are DFQATT and SNEGSKA (reference sequence). This CDR3 has 14 residues. The chain's CDR3 is CSVLQGTSNSPLHF. Here the CDR3 DNA reads TGCAGTGTCCTGCAGGGTACAAGCAATTCACCCCTCCACTTT.

The J gene is TRBJ2-5, the V gene TRBV5-1; D remains unclear. The germline V and J ends were trimmed by 6 bases and 3 bases, with 12 bases remaining between them. The length of the CDR3 is 13 residues. Looked up from germline, CDR1 is SGHRS and CDR2 is YFSETQ. CDR3: CASTAGLKETQYF. CDR3 nucleotides: TGCGCCAGCACTGCAGGATTAAAAGAGACCCAGTACTTC.

Of note for this clonotype: Sequence at one end of the junction differs from germline and may be a read error. The V and J genes are TRBV20-1 and TRBJ2-7; TRBD1 agrees at 7 bases. Germline CDR1 and CDR2: DFQATT and SNEGSKA (reference sequence). The CDR3 is 13 amino acids. CDR3 amino acids: CSVAGTAAYVQYF. DNA of the CDR3: TGCAGTGTCGCCGGGACAGCGGCCTACGTGCAGTACTTC.

In this sample, this clonotype turned up once. The chain uses TRBV5-1 and TRBJ1-2; 9 bases are a match to TRBD1. This CDR3 has 16 amino acids. The junction had 9 bases not matched to a gene; V was cut back by 0 bases and J by 6 bases. Germline-derived CDR1 and CDR2 are SGHRS and YFSETQ. The DNA for the CDR3 is TGCGCCAGCAGCTTGGCGGGGGGACAGGGAAGGCATGGCTACACCTTC. As protein: CASSLAGGQGRHGYTF.

The chain is built from TRBV2 and TRBJ2-7; D is possibly TRBD2 (6 bases). This CDR3 region has 15 residues. Germline V gene sequence: CDR1 SNHLY, CDR2 FYNNEI. Trimming cost V 3 bases and J 4 bases, with 16 bases left between them. CDR3 nucleotides: TGTGCCAGCAGTGAGGCGCGTGCGGGGCCTTACGAGCAGTACTTC. Translating it yields CASSEARAGPYEQYF.

This clonotype was found a few times. The chain employs TRBV28 and TRBJ2-1, with 9 bases identical to TRBD1. This CDR3 has 15 residues. V lost 8 bases, J lost 12 bases, and 17 bases stayed unmatched. Germline V gene lookup returns CDR1 MDHEN and CDR2 SYDVKM. Here the CDR3 reads CASLPRDRVGGRQFF. The CDR3 DNA reads as TGTGCCAGCCTTCCCCGGGACAGGGTTGGAGGTCGGCAGTTCTTC.

Remarks on this clonotype: This sequence may be a read error, since a much larger clone differs from it by one base. The J gene is TRBJ2-1, the V gene TRBV10-3, with D possibly TRBD2 on 5 matching bases. V shed 6 bases and J shed 6 bases, with 18 bases lying between them. Germline V gives CDR1 ENHRY, CDR2 SYGVKD. CDR3 length: 15 residues. CDR3 DNA: TGTGCCATCAGGACGGAGGCTCAAGACGGCAATGAGCAGTTCTTC. Protein sequence: CAIRTEAQDGNEQFF.

This clonotype was seen only a few times. No DNA is shown, since the ends of the CDR3 on it are uncertain; the CDR3 is the one TCRdb lists. The rearrangement uses TRBV11-2 and TRBJ2-7. Germline values: CDR1 SGHAT, CDR2 FQNNGV. Counting both end residues, the CDR3 totals 13 amino acids. CDR3 residues: CASTFGSYYEQYF.